A single sample gave rise to the 19 T cell receptor beta chains below, sequenced in a study of brain metastases from non-small cell lung cancer. Only in-frame clones appear in the TCRdb table, and some are missing; sequencing was by immunoSEQ multiplex PCR. The table shows 1,500 to 2,000 clones, with approximately 89% occurring only once. Source material: tissue from a brain metastasis. All receptors come from a donor aged 40 or older with non-small cell lung cancer.

This clone was picked up one time. J is TRBJ2-3 and V is TRBV9, with 7 positions matching TRBD2. The CDR3 spans 16 residues. CDR1 and CDR2 (germline): SGDLS, YYNGEE. V shed 2 bases and J 6 bases; nucleotides not matched to a gene: 12. CDR3 amino acids: CASSVTPGLKYDTQYF. In DNA, the CDR3 is TGTGCCAGCAGCGTTACACCGGGACTAAAGTACGATACGCAGTATTTT.

The chain combines TRBV5-6 with TRBJ2-2; no definite D call. V shed 6 bases and J shed 6 bases, with 15 bases lying between them. Germline assignment: CDR1 SGHDT and CDR2 YYEEEE. The CDR3 consists of 14 residues. CDR3 coding DNA: TGTGCCAGCACCCAGTTAGGACCGGCCGGGGAGCTGTTTTTT. It yields the protein CASTQLGPAGELFF.

J is TRBJ1-2 and V is TRBV10-3, with D unclear. Germline CDR1 reads ENHRY; CDR2 reads SYGVKD. The CDR3 runs 12 residues. V lost 0 bases and J 11 bases, leaving 10 bases between the germline ends. The CDR3 is CAISESGLRYTF. In DNA, the CDR3 is TGTGCCATCAGTGAGTCGGGTCTTAGGTACACCTTC.

This chain joins TRBV20-1 and TRBJ2-7; D is ambiguous. The CDR3 length is 10 residues. CDR1 is DFQATT and CDR2 is SNEGSKA in the germline V gene (reference sequence). The germline V and J ends were trimmed by 6 bases and 4 bases, with 7 bases remaining between them. Written as DNA, the CDR3 is TGCAGTGCCGAACGGTACGAGCAGTACTTC. This sequence encodes CSAERYEQYF.

The chain combines TRBV28 with TRBJ2-5; D not certain. The germline V gene has CDR1 MDHEN and CDR2 SYDVKM. The V end lost 3 bases, the J end lost 7 bases, and 9 bases lay between the germline ends. The CDR3 length is 12 residues. Here the CDR3 reads CASSFRGMTQYF. The CDR3 nucleotides read TGTGCCAGCAGTTTCAGAGGAATGACCCAGTACTTC.

V is TRBV12-3 or TRBV12-4 and J is TRBJ1-3; D is unresolved. Trimming stripped 7 bases from V and 0 bases from J, with 7 bases between. The CDR3 length is 13 residues. CDR3 amino acids: CASTGRSGNTIYF. In DNA form, the CDR3 reads TGTGCCAGCACAGGCCGCTCTGGAAACACCATATATTTT.

The V call is TRBV5-8, the J call TRBJ1-5; D remains unclear. Trimming left V 2 bases short and J 3 bases short, with 12 bases between. CDR1 and CDR2 (germline): SGHTS, YDEGEE. The CDR3 is 15 residues long. The CDR3 nucleotides are TGTGCCAGCAGCTTTTGGACCCTTTTCAATCAGCCCCAGCATTTT. This sequence encodes CASSFWTLFNQPQHF.

V is TRBV6-2 or TRBV6-3 and J is TRBJ2-1, with TRBD2 matching over 11 bases. Looked up from germline, CDR1 is MNHEY and CDR2 is SVGEGT. CDR3 size: 17 residues. J lost 5 bases, V lost 2 bases, and 8 bases had no gene match. Here the CDR3 reads CASSYPIAGGLHNEQFF. CDR3 in DNA: TGTGCCAGCAGTTACCCCATAGCGGGGGGGCTCCACAATGAGCAGTTCTTC.

This chain connects TRBV19 to TRBJ1-1, with 7 bases fitting TRBD1. Germline CDR1 and CDR2: LNHDA and SQIVND (reference sequence). The ends lost 3 bases at V and 4 bases at J; junction bases unmatched: 8. CDR3 size: 15 residues. CDR3 protein: CASSIGATGATEAFF. The CDR3 nucleotides read TGTGCCAGTAGTATTGGAGCTACAGGGGCCACTGAAGCTTTCTTT.

The chain employs TRBV27 and TRBJ2-7; D not resolved. CDR1 is MNHEY and CDR2 is SMNVEV in the germline V gene (reference sequence). V gave up 8 bases and J gave up 1 base, with 9 bases separating them. The CDR3 loop spans 12 amino acids. CDR3 sequence (DNA): TGTGCCAGCTATTCAAGTTCCTACGAGCAGTACTTC. Translated, it gives CASYSSSYEQYF.

The chain has TRBV6-2 or TRBV6-3 and TRBJ2-7, with no clear D. Germline V gene lookup returns CDR1 MNHEY and CDR2 SVGEGT. The CDR3 length is 12 residues. V dropped 5 bases and J dropped 2 bases, with 7 bases sitting between them. This chain's CDR3 is CASSRHPYEQYF. The CDR3 nucleotides are TGTGCCAGCAGTCGCCACCCCTACGAGCAGTACTTC.

The J gene is TRBJ2-5, the V gene TRBV28; 9 positions match TRBD2. CDR1 and CDR2 (germline): MDHEN, SYDVKM. Trimming at V came to 4 bases and at J to 7 bases, leaving 7 bases not matched to a gene. The CDR3 loop spans 14 amino acids. The CDR3 here is CASSSSGVVGTQYF. The CDR3, as DNA: TGTGCCAGCAGTTCTAGCGGGGTTGTGGGGACCCAGTACTTC.

The chain couples TRBV5-6 to TRBJ1-1; TRBD1 is a possible D gene (5 bases). The CDR3 runs 14 residues. Germline V gives CDR1 SGHDT, CDR2 YYEEEE. Trimming pared 1 base from V and 8 bases from J, leaving 15 bases between. CDR3 residues: CASSLLGRDGEAFF. In DNA form, the CDR3 reads TGTGCCAGCAGCTTGCTCGGACGGGACGGGGAAGCTTTCTTT.

This rearrangement joins TRBV6-2 or TRBV6-3 to TRBJ1-5, with a possible D match to TRBD1 (5 bases). Trimming left V 0 bases short and J 7 bases short, with 10 bases between. Per the germline V gene, CDR1 is MNHEY and CDR2 is SVGEGT. CDR3 length: 14 amino acids. The CDR3 spells CASSYSGVGQPQHF. CDR3 DNA sequence: TGTGCCAGCAGTTACTCGGGGGTTGGACAGCCCCAGCATTTT.

This clone was picked up a small number of times. Relative to the germline gene, one junction end is altered; a read error may explain this. The rearrangement uses TRBV27 and TRBJ2-6; no reliable D call. The CDR3 is made up of 18 amino acids. CDR1 is MNHEY, CDR2 SMNVEV, per germline (reference sequence). Written as DNA, the CDR3 is TGTGCCAGCAGTCTACGGCATCCTGGTACAAAGTCGGGCCAACGTCCTGACTTC. As protein: CASSLRHPGTKSGQRPDF.

V is TRBV3-1 (or the pseudogene TRBV3-2) and J is TRBJ1-5; D is perhaps TRBD1 (5 bases). The germline V and J ends were trimmed by 1 base and 9 bases, with 13 bases remaining between them. Germline V gives CDR1 LGHDT, CDR2 YNNKEL (reference sequence). The CDR3 runs to 14 residues. This CDR3 is CASSQVEGRGPQHF. CDR3 nucleotides: TGTGCCAGCAGCCAAGTGGAGGGGCGAGGGCCCCAGCATTTT.

The chain joins TRBV6-6 to TRBJ1-3; no clear D. Germline V gives CDR1 MNHNY, CDR2 SVGAGI (reference sequence). Trimming took off 0 bases at V and 3 bases at J, with 3 bases between the two ends. CDR3 length equals 13 residues. CDR3 sequence: CASSYSLGNTIYF. The DNA for the CDR3 is TGTGCCAGCAGTTACTCTCTTGGAAACACCATATATTTT.

This chain links TRBV12-5 with TRBJ2-5; 8 nucleotides line up with TRBD2. This CDR3 spans 14 amino acids. Unmatched junction bases numbered 9, after V lost 7 bases and J lost 5 bases. The germline V gene has CDR1 LGHNT and CDR2 FRNRAP. The CDR3 region is CASAPGGSGETQYF. The CDR3 bases are TGTGCTAGTGCCCCGGGGGGGTCCGGGGAGACCCAGTACTTC.

The genes are TRBV20-1 and TRBJ1-1; D call uncertain. V lost 3 bases and J 3 bases, leaving 8 bases between the germline ends. The CDR3 loop spans 12 amino acids. In germline, CDR1 is DFQATT, CDR2 SNEGSKA (reference sequence). The CDR3 nucleotides read TGCAGTGCTAGTTCCCCCCACACTGAAGCTTTCTTT. Translated: CSASSPHTEAFF.